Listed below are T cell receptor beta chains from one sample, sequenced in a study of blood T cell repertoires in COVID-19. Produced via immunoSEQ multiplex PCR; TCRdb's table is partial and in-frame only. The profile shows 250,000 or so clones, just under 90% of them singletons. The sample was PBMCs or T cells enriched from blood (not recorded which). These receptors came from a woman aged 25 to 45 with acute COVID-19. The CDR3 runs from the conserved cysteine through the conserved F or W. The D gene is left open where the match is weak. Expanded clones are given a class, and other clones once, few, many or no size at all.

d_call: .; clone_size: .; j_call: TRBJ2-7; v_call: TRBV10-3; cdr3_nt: TGTGCCATCAGTTCCGGCTACGAGCAGTACTTC; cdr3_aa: CAISSGYEQYF
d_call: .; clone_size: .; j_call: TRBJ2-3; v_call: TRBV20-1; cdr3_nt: TGCAGTGCTAGTAGCGTCTCAGATACGCAGTATTTT; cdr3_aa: CSASSVSDTQYF
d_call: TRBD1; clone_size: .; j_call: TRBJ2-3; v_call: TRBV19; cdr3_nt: TGTGCCAGTAGTCCATTCGGGACAGCGAGCACAGATACGCAGTATTTT; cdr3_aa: CASSPFGTASTDTQYF
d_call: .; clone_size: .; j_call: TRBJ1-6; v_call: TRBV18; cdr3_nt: TGTGCCAGCTCACCAATGAGGCCAGGGAATCGTTCACCCCTCCACTTT; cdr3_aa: CASSPMRPGNRSPLHF
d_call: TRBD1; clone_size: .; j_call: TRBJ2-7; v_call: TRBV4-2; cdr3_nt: TGTGCCAGCAGCTTGGGACAGCCGGGCGAGCAGTACTTC; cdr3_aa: CASSLGQPGEQYF
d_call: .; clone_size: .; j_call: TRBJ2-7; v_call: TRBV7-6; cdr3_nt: TGTGCCAGCAGCTTAGAGGCGGGAACCCCCTACGAGCAGTACTTC; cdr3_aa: CASSLEAGTPYEQYF
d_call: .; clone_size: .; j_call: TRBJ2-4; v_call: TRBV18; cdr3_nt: TGTGCCAGCTCACCGCCGAGCGCTAGCGAGGAAAAAAACATTCAGTACTTC; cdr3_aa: CASSPPSASEEKNIQYF
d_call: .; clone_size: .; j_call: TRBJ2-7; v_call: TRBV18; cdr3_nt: TGTGCCAGCTCACCACCGAACAGGGACGAGCAGTACTTC; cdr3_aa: CASSPPNRDEQYF
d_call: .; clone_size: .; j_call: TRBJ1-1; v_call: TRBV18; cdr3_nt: TGTGCCAGCCCTAAGGAACGGGGTACTGAAGCTTTCTTT; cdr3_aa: CASPKERGTEAFF
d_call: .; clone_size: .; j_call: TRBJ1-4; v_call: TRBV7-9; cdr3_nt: TGTGCCAGCAGCGCGAGGGTAGCTCACCGGGGGGAAAAACTGTTTTTT; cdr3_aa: CASSARVAHRGEKLFF
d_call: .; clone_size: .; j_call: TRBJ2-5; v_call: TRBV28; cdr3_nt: TGTGCCAGCAGCCTTAGACAGACCCAAGAGACCCAGTACTTC; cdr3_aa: CASSLRQTQETQYF
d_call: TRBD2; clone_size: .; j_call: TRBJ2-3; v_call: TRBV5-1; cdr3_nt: TGCGCCAGCAGCTTGGGCACCAGCGGGAGGGGGACAGATACGCAGTATTTT; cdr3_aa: CASSLGTSGRGTDTQYF
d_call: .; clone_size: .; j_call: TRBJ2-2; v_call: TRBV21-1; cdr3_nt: TGTGCCAGCAGCAGGAGCTGCGCGAACACCGGGGAGCTGTTTTTT; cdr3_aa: CASSRSCANTGELFF
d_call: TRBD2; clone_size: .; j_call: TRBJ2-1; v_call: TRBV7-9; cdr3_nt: TGTGCCAGCAGCCCTCCAGCGGGAGCGGGCAATGAGCAGTTCTTC; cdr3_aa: CASSPPAGAGNEQFF
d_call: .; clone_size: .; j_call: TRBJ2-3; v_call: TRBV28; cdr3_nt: TGTGCCAGCAGTCCGGGGGCAGGGGGGGATACGCAGTATTTT; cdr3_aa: CASSPGAGGDTQYF
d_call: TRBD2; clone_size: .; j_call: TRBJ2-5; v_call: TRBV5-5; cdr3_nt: TGTGCCAGCAGCCCGGCTAGCGGGAGGGTGGCGGAGACCCAGTACTTC; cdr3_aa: CASSPASGRVAETQYF
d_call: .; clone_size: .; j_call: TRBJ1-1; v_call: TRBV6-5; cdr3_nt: TGTGCCAGCAGTTACTCGGGCTTCGGCACTGAAGCTTTCTTT; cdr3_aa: CASSYSGFGTEAFF
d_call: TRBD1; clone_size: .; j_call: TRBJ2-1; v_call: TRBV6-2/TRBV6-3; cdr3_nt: TGTGCCAGCAGTTCCGGGACAGGGGAATACAATGAGCAGTTCTTC; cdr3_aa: CASSSGTGEYNEQFF
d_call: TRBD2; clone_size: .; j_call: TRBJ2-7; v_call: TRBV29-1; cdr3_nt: TGCAGCGTTGAGTTAGCGGGAGCGACCTACGAGCAGTACTTC; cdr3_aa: CSVELAGATYEQYF
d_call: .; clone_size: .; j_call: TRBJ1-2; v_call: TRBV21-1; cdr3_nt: TGTGCCAGCAGCAAAGTGGGGGCTGCCGGGACAACTTTTCATGGCTACACCTTC; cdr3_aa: CASSKVGAAGTTFHGYTF
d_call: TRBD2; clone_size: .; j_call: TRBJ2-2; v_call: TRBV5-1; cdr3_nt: TGCGCCAGCAGCCTGGGACTAGCGGGAGTGCCCGGGGAGCTGTTTTTT; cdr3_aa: CASSLGLAGVPGELFF
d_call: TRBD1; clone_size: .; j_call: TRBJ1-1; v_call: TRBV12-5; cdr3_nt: TGTGCTAGTGGTTTTGGAGGGGGCGTAGCTGAAGCTTTCTTT; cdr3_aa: CASGFGGGVAEAFF
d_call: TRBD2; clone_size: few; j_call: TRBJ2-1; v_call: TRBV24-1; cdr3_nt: TGTGCCACCAGTTTAGGAAGCGGGATATTAATGGATGAGCAGTTCTTC; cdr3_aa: CATSLGSGILMDEQFF
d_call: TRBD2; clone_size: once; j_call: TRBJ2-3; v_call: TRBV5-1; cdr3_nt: TGCGCCAGCAGCTTAGTGTTAGCGGGAGCGGATACGCAGTATTTT; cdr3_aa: CASSLVLAGADTQYF
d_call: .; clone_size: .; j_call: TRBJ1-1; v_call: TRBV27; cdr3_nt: TGTGCCAGCAGTTTGGCCGGCAGGGAGAACACTGAAGCTTTCTTT; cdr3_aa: CASSLAGRENTEAFF
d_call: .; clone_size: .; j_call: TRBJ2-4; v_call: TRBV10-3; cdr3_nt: TGTGCCTTGGGCGCAGCTTGGAACATTCAGTACTTC; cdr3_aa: CALGAAWNIQYF
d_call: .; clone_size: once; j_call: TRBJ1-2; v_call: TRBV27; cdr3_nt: TGTGCCAGCAGTTCGAGAGGGTCCTTCGGCTACACCTTC; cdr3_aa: CASSSRGSFGYTF
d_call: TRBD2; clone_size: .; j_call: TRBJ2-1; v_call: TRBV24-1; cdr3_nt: TGTGCCACCAGTGATGGTACTAGCGGGGTCTACAATGAGCAGTTCTTC; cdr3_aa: CATSDGTSGVYNEQFF
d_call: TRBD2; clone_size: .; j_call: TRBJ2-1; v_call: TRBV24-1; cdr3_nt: TGTGCCACCAGTGATTTTGCTAGCGGGAGTGGTGAGCAGTTCTTC; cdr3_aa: CATSDFASGSGEQFF
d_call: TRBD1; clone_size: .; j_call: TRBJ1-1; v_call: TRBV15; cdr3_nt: TGTGCCACCAGCGAGGGACAGGGGAACACTGAAGCTTTCTTT; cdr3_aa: CATSEGQGNTEAFF
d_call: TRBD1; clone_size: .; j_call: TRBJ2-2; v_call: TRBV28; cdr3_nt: TGTGCCAGCAGTGGGACAGCCGCGAACACCGGGGAGCTGTTTTTT; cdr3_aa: CASSGTAANTGELFF
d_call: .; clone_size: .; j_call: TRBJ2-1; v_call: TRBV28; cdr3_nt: TGTGCCAGCAGTTTAAGGAGGCCCAATGAGCAGTTCTTC; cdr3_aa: CASSLRRPNEQFF
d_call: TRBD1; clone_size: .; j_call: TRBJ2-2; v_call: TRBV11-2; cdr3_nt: TGTGCCAGCAGCTCCTCCGGGACAGAGAACACCGGGGAGCTGTTTTTT; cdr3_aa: CASSSSGTENTGELFF
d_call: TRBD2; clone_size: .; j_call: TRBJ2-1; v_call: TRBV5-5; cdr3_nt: TGTGCCAGCAAGCCCGGCACGGGGGGATATTACAATGAGCAGTTCTTC; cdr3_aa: CASKPGTGGYYNEQFF
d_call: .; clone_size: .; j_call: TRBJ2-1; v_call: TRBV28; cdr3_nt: TGTGCCAGCAAGGGGGGGTTGGGACTAACCCCCTACAATGAGCAGTTCTTC; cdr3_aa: CASKGGLGLTPYNEQFF
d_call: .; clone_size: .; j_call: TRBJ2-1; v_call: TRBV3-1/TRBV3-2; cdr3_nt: TGTGCCAGCAGCCAAGCGCAGGCAGGCTCCTACAATGAGCAGTTCTTC; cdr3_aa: CASSQAQAGSYNEQFF
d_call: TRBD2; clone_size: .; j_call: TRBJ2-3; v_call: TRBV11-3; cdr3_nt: TGTGCCAGCAGTCGTTTAGGACTAGCCACAGATACGCAGTATTTT; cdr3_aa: CASSRLGLATDTQYF
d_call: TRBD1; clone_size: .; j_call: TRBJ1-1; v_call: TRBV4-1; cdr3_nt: TGCGCCAGCAGCCCCTACACGTTGGCGACAGGGGAGTTTGGGGCTTTCTTT; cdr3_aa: CASSPYTLATGEFGAFF
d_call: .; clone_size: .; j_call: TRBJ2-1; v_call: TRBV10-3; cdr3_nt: TGTGCCATCAGTGAGTCTAGATACTACAATGAGCAGTTCTTC; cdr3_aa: CAISESRYYNEQFF
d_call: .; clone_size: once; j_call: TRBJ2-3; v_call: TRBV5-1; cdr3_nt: TGCGCCAGCAGCTTGGGTCCTCTGACCGACTATAGCACAGATACGCAGTATTTT; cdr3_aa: CASSLGPLTDYSTDTQYF
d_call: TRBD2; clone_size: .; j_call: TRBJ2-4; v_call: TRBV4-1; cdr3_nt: TGCGCCAGCAGCCAAGGAATGGCTAGCGGGACGGCAAACATTCAGTACTTC; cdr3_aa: CASSQGMASGTANIQYF
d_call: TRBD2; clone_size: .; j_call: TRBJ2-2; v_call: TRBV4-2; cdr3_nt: TGTGCCAGCAGCCAAGATCCAGCGGGAGTTACGAACACCGGGGAGCTGTTTTTT; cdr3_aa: CASSQDPAGVTNTGELFF
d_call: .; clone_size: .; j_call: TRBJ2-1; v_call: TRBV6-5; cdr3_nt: TGTGCCAGCAGTTATAGTGGGAGTGTGTATGAGCAGTTCTTC; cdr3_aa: CASSYSGSVYEQFF
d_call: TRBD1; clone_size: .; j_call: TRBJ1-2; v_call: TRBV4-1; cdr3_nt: TGCGCCAGCAGCCAAGAGTTTCCGACAGGGCCCTTCTATGGCTACACCTTC; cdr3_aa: CASSQEFPTGPFYGYTF
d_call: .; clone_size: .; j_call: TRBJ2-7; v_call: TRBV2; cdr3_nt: TGTGCCAGCAGTAACCAGGGGTACGAGCAGTACTTC; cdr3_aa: CASSNQGYEQYF
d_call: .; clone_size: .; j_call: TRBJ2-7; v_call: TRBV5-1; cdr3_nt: TGCGCCAGCAGCTTGGCCAATTCGGGATCCTACGAGCAGTACTTC; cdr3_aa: CASSLANSGSYEQYF
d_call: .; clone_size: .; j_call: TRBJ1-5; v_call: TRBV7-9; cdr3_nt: TGTGCCAGCAGCTTTCCGAGGGCACGAAATCAGCCCCAGCATTTT; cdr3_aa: CASSFPRARNQPQHF